Listed below are T cell receptor beta chains from one sample, sequenced in a study of blood T cell repertoires in COVID-19. Generated by immunoSEQ multiplex PCR, the TCRdb table keeps only in-frame clones and is missing some. The table shows 150,000 to 200,000 clones, with around 86% occurring only once. Material for sequencing was peripheral blood. All receptors come from a woman between 70 and 85 years old with COVID-19, enrolled during active disease. Both conserved end residues are trimmed from each CDR3. A D gene is named only where the DNA matches it firmly.

V gene	D gene	J gene	CDR3 protein
TRBV19	TRBD2	TRBJ2-5	ASSQNGLAGPQETQY
TRBV5-1	-	TRBJ2-6	ASSLARPGANVLT
TRBV3-1/TRBV3-2	TRBD2	TRBJ2-3	ASSQRGTSPSTDTQY
TRBV5-1	-	TRBJ2-7	ASSLGGNQQY
TRBV15	TRBD2	TRBJ2-1	ATRGGGPGRAANEQF
TRBV7-2	-	TRBJ2-7	ASSLGGDSSYEQY
TRBV7-8	-	TRBJ1-5	ASSGGAAGNQPQH
TRBV7-8	-	TRBJ2-3	ASGSGSTDTQY
TRBV5-3	-	TRBJ2-3	ARSLRGDRGSFSPTDTQY
TRBV28	TRBD2	TRBJ2-3	ASSLGTSMGDTQY